This record looks at one T cell receptor (beta chain) sequence and its context. Its antigen remains unknown. The sample belongs to a study of cytomegalovirus exposure and HLA in healthy donors. A multiplex PCR was run with 60 Vbeta primers and 13 Jbeta primers. Original processing notes: In a later analysis, some 10 million of approximately 80 million unique beta chains occurred in at least two donors. TCRdb's copy holds only in-frame clones and misses some; the assay was immunoSEQ multiplex PCR. V and J calls and clone size are as listed in that table; D and trimming were resolved from the DNA. The sample includes 68,000 or so clones. At sampling all donors were nominally healthy, likely with unrecorded immune exposures. This CDR3 has 14 amino acids. Germline lookup yields CDR1 GTSNPN and CDR2 SVGIG (reference sequence). V shed 4 bases and J shed 5 bases, with 15 bases lying between them. Whole-study findings and limits: Many donors carried some public TCRs, although rarity characterized most TCR sequences.

This clonotype was sampled from a female donor in good health and CMV-seropositive. The chain recombines TRBV30 with TRBJ2-1; D is uncertain. Input material: PBMCs. CDR3 in amino acids: CAWTRRRINNEQFF. In DNA, the CDR3 is TGTGCCTGGACAAGGCGGCGGATCAACAATGAGCAGTTCTTC.